Listed here is a single T cell receptor (beta chain). Its specificity is not known. The sample originates from a study of T cells in Graves' hyperthyroidism and ophthalmopathy. Notes on the study in general: Most thyroid clonotypes expanded above 0.001 appeared in blood too.

Amplified regions were TCR beta CDR3 sequences from RNA transcripts. The HTBI primer set was used in a first-round RT-PCR of the TCR CDR3. Each CDR3 protein gets one entry after TCRdb re-called the multiplex PCR reads with MiXCR. The sample consists of 600,000 or so distinct CDR3 sequences, under 60% of them appearing once. Patients were aged 18 to 65, had disease duration under 2 months, and had newly diagnosed hyperthyroidism. Lactation, pregnancy, other autoimmune disease or uncontrolled infection led to exclusion of patients. Clinical symptoms, serum thyroxine and TRAb, thyroid ultrasound and orbital computed tomography were used for the diagnoses. Sequenced: peripheral blood or thyroid tissue (not recorded which). The sequence derives from a woman between 18 and 29 years old with Graves' hyperthyroidism.

This chain's CDR3 is CASSSGTGVQETQYF. The CDR3 DNA follows: TGTGCCAGCAGCTCCGGGACAGGCGTTCAAGAGACCCAGTACTTC. The rearrangement links TRBV9 to TRBJ2-5; 8 bases line up with TRBD1. CDR1 SGDLS and CDR2 YYNGEE come from the germline V gene. Trimming cost V 4 bases and J 2 bases; bases outside gene matches: 7. The CDR3 spans 15 residues. The whole variable domain, filled in from reference TRBV9 and TRBJ2-5, reads DSGVTQTPKHLITATGQRVTLRCSPRSGDLSVYWYQQSLDQGLQFLIQYYNGEERAKGNILERFSAQQFPDLHSELNLSSLELGDSALYFCASSSGTGVQETQYFGPGTRLLVL.